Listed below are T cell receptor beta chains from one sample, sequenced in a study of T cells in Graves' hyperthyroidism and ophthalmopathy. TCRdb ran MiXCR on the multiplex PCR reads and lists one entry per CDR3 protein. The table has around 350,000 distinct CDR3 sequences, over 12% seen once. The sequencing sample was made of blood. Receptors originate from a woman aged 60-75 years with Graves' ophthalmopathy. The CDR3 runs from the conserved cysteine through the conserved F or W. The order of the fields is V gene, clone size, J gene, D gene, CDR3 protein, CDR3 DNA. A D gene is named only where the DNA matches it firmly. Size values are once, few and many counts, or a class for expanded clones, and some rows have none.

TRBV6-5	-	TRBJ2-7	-	CASSYSIDSYEQYF	TGCGCCAGCAGTTACTCGATAGACAGTTACGAGCAGTACTTC
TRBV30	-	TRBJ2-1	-	CAWSVGRPAAEQFF	TGTGCCTGGAGTGTAGGGAGGCCAGCCGCTGAGCAGTTCTTC
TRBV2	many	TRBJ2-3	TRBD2	CARGGTSGSRTDTQYF	TGTGCCAGGGGGGGGACTAGCGGAAGTCGCACAGATACGCAGTATTTT
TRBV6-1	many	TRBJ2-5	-	CASSRNSGRGETQYF	TGTGCCAGCAGTAGGAACTCGGGGCGGGGAGAGACCCAGTACTTC
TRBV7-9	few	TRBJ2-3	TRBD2	CASSLGDYRNTQYF	TGTGCCAGCAGCTTAGGGGACTACAGGAATACGCAGTATTTT
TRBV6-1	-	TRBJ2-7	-	CASSNLGLGDYEQYF	TGTGCCAGCAGTAATCTCGGGCTAGGGGACTACGAGCAGTACTTC
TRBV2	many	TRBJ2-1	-	CACRQRVTYNEQFF	TGTGCCTGCCGACAGAGGGTAACCTACAATGAGCAGTTCTTC
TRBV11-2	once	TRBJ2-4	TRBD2	CASGLDALALAKNIQYF	TGTGCCAGCGGCTTAGATGCACTAGCGCTAGCCAAAAACATTCAGTACTTC
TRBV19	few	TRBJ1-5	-	CASSSNTGRRNQPQHF	TGTGCCAGTAGTAGCAACACGGGACGCCGGAATCAGCCCCAGCATTTT
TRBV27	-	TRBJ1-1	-	CASSFGMNTEAFF	TGTGCCAGCAGTTTCGGGATGAACACTGAAGCTTTCTTT
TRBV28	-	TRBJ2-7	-	CASSPLGDEQYF	TGTGCCAGCAGCCCCCTTGGGGACGAGCAGTACTTC
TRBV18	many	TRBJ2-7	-	CASSPGPGGEQYF	TGTGCCAGCTCACCTGGACCCGGTGGGGAGCAGTACTTC
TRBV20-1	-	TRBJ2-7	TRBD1	CSAETGDEQYF	TGCAGTGCTGAGACAGGGGACGAGCAGTACTTC
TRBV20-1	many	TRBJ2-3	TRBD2	CSAPRASGRFYDTQYF	TGCAGTGCTCCCCGAGCTAGCGGGAGGTTTTACGATACGCAGTATTTT
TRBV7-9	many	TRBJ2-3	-	CASSFTPSSPDTQYF	TGTGCCAGCAGCTTTACCCCAAGTTCCCCAGATACGCAGTATTTT
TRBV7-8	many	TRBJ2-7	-	CASSQRAASYEQYF	TGTGCCAGCAGCCAGCGGGCAGCCTCCTACGAGCAGTACTTC
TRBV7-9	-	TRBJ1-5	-	CASTEENQPQHF	TGTGCCAGCACCGAAGAGAATCAGCCCCAGCATTTT
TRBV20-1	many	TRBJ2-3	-	CSTEAGMSDTQYF	TGCAGTACCGAGGCGGGGATGTCCGATACGCAGTATTTT
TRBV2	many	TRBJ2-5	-	CASSDSGNQETQYF	TGTGCCAGCAGTGATTCCGGGAACCAAGAGACCCAGTACTTC
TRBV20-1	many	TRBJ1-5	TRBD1	CSAPTGGNSNQPQHF	TGCAGTGCTCCGACAGGGGGTAATAGCAATCAGCCCCAGCATTTT
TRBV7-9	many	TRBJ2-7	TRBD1	CASSLAGQGTHEQYF	TGTGCCAGCAGCTTAGCGGGACAGGGAACCCACGAGCAGTACTTC
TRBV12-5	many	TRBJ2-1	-	CASGLVVGNEQFF	TGTGCTAGTGGTTTGGTAGTGGGGAATGAGCAGTTCTTC
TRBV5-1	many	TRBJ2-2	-	CASSLARELFF	TGCGCCAGCAGCTTGGCCCGGGAGCTGTTTTTT
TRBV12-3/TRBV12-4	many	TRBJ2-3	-	CASKGGDTDTQYF	TGTGCCAGTAAGGGTGGTGACACAGATACGCAGTATTTT
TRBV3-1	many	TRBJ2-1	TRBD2	CASSPLAGGDNEQFF	TGTGCCAGCAGCCCCCTAGCGGGAGGGGACAATGAGCAGTTCTTC
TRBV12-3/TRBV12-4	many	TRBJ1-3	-	CASSWGDTSGNTIYF	TGTGCCAGCAGTTGGGGGGACACCTCTGGAAACACTATATATTTT
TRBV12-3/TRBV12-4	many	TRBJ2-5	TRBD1	CASRPGTGEETQYF	TGTGCCAGCAGACCCGGGACAGGGGAAGAGACCCAGTACTTC
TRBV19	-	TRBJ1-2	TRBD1	CASRAQGDNGYTF	TGTGCCAGTAGGGCTCAGGGGGATAATGGCTACACCTTC
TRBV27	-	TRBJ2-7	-	CASSHQGLPKPYEQYF	TGTGCCAGCAGTCACCAAGGACTCCCAAAACCCTACGAGCAGTACTTC
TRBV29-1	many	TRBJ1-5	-	CSVGPGGNQPQHF	TGCAGCGTTGGACCGGGGGGCAATCAGCCCCAGCATTTT
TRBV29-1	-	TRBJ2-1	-	CSVGGGFSYNEQFF	TGCAGCGTTGGAGGGGGGTTCTCCTACAATGAGCAGTTCTTC
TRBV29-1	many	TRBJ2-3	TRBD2	CSVGRLAGNKDTQYF	TGCAGCGTTGGCCGACTAGCGGGAAATAAAGATACGCAGTATTTT
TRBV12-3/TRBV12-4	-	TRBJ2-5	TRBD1	CASSYRPGGAETQYF	TGTGCCAGCAGTTATCGGCCAGGGGGCGCAGAGACCCAGTACTTC
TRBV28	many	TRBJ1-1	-	CASRSWTNEAFF	TGTGCCAGCAGGTCGTGGACAAATGAAGCTTTCTTT
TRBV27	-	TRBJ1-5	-	CASRADRTSNQPQHF	TGTGCCAGCAGGGCCGACAGAACTAGCAATCAGCCCCAGCATTTT
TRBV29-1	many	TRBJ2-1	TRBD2	CSSGSVHNEQFF	TGCAGCAGCGGGAGTGTCCACAATGAGCAGTTCTTC
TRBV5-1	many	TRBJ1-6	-	CASSSETGSVSPLHF	TGCGCCAGCAGCAGCGAAACAGGGAGTGTGTCACCCCTCCACTTT
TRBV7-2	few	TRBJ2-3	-	CASSFSLGNTQYF	TGTGCCAGCAGCTTTAGTTTAGGTAATACGCAGTATTTT
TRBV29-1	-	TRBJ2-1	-	CSVDGDSPTFYNEQFF	TGCAGCGTTGATGGCGACTCGCCGACCTTTTACAATGAGCAGTTCTTC
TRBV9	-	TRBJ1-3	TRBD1	CASSGRGTGAPGNTIYF	TGTGCCAGCAGCGGGAGGGGGACAGGGGCTCCTGGAAACACCATATATTTT
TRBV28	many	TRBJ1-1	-	CASSPGVRPEAFF	TGTGCCAGCAGCCCAGGGGTACGGCCTGAAGCTTTCTTT
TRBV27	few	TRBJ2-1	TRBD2	CASGRTSGSLFVDEQFF	TGTGCCAGCGGTAGGACTAGCGGGAGCCTCTTTGTGGATGAGCAGTTCTTC
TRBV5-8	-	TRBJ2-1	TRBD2	CASSLEGLAGVSYNEQFF	TGTGCCAGCAGCTTGGAGGGGCTAGCGGGGGTCTCCTACAATGAGCAGTTCTTC
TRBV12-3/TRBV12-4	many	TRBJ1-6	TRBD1	CASSFRQGSNSPLHF	TGTGCCAGCAGTTTCCGACAGGGATCCAATTCACCCCTCCACTTT
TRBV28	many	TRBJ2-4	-	CASKETRRAAKNIQYF	TGTGCCAGCAAAGAGACTAGAAGAGCGGCCAAAAACATTCAGTACTTC
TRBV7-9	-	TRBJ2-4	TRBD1	CASSSTGGDAKNIQYF	TGTGCCAGCAGCAGTACAGGGGGCGATGCCAAAAACATTCAGTACTTC
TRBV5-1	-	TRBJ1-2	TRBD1	CASSLAQGVNYGYTF	TGCGCCAGCAGCTTGGCCCAGGGGGTGAACTATGGCTACACCTTC
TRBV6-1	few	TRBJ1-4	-	CASSRTAFATNEKLFF	TGTGCCAGCAGTAGGACAGCTTTTGCAACTAATGAAAAACTGTTTTTT
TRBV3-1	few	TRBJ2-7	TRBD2	CASSQDLYSGRADFEQYF	TGTGCCAGCAGCCAAGATCTATATAGCGGGAGGGCCGACTTCGAGCAGTACTTC
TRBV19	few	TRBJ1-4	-	CASTPYPQGSTNEKLFF	TGTGCCAGTACCCCATACCCCCAGGGCTCAACTAATGAAAAACTGTTTTTT
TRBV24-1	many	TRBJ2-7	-	CATSDSGARYEQYF	TGTGCCACCAGTGATTCGGGGGCGCGGTACGAGCAGTACTTC
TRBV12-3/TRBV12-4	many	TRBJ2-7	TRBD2	CASSLVGSGSYEQYF	TGTGCCAGCAGTTTAGTTGGTAGCGGGAGCTACGAGCAGTACTTC
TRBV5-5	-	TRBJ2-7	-	CASSARPNLEQYF	TGTGCCAGCAGCGCGCGGCCGAATCTGGAGCAGTACTTC
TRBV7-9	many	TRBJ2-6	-	CASSPVSGANVLTF	TGTGCCAGCAGCCCAGTCTCTGGGGCCAACGTCCTGACTTTC
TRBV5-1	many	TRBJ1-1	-	CASSLGGWTEAFF	TGCGCCAGCAGCTTGGGAGGGTGGACTGAAGCTTTCTTT
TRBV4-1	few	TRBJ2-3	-	CASSQPRDGGEDTQYF	TGCGCCAGCAGCCAACCGAGGGACGGAGGGGAGGATACGCAGTATTTT
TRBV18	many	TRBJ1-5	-	CASSSTGNRNQPQHF	TGTGCCAGCTCGTCAACAGGGAATCGGAATCAGCCCCAGCATTTT